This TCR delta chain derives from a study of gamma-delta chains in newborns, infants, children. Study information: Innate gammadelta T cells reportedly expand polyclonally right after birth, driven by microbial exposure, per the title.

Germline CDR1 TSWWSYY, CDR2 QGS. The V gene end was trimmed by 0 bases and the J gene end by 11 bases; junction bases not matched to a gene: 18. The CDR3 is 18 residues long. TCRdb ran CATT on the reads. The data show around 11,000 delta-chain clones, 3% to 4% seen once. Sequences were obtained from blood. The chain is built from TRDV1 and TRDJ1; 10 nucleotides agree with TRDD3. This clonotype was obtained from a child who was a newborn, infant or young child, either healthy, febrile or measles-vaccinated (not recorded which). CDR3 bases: TGTGCTCTTGGGGAACTGCCTTCCCCTCGTTACTGGGGGATCCGGCTCATCTTT. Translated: CALGELPSPRYWGIRLIF.